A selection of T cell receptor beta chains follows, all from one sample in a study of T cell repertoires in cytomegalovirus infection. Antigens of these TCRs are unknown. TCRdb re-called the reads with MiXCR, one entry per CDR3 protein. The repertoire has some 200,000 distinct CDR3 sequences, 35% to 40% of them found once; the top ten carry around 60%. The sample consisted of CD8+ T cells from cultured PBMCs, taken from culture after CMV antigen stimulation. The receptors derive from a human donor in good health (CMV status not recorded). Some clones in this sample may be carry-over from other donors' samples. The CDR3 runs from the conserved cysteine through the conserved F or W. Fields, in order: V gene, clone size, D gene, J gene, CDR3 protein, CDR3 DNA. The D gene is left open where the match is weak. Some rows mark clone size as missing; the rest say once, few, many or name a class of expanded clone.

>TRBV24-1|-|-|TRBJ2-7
CATSDPGETFYF
TGTGCCACCAGTGATCCAGGGGAAACATTTTACTTC
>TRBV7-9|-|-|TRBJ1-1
CASIPRDGRMNTEAFF
TGTGCCAGCATTCCACGGGACGGGCGGATGAACACTGAAGCTTTCTTT
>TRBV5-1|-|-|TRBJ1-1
CASSLGHLNTEAFF
TGCGCCAGCAGCTTAGGTCACCTGAACACTGAAGCTTTCTTT
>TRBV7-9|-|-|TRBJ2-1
CASSSPARGSSYNEQFF
TGTGCCAGCAGCTCCCCAGCGAGGGGCAGCTCCTACAATGAGCAGTTCTTC
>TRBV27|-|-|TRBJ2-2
CASSLKLRGGELFF
TGTGCCAGCAGTTTAAAACTCAGGGGTGGGGAGCTGTTTTTT
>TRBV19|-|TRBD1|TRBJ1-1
CASSPGQGARTFF
TGTGCCAGTAGTCCCGGACAGGGGGCGCGAACTTTCTTT
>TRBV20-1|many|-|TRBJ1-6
CSADLGRTLHF
TGCAGTGCGGATTTAGGGAGGACCCTCCACTTT
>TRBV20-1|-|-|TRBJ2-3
CSASWENRPDTQYF
TGCAGTGCTAGTTGGGAAAATCGGCCAGATACGCAGTATTTT
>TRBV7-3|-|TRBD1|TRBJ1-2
CASARAGGYGYTF
TGTGCCAGCGCCCGAGCAGGGGGCTATGGCTACACCTTC
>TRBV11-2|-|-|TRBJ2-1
CASSLSGGSYNEQFF
TGTGCCAGCAGCCTGTCTGGGGGCTCCTACAATGAGCAGTTCTTC
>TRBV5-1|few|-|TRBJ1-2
CASSSAQGSNYGYTF
TGCGCCAGCAGCTCGGCACAGGGATCGAACTATGGCTACACCTTC
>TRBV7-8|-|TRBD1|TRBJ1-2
CASTLQGLGYTF
TGTGCCAGCACCCTACAGGGGTTGGGCTACACCTTC
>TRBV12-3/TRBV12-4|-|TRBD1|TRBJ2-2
CASIRQGVSNTGELFF
TGTGCCAGCATTAGACAGGGGGTATCGAACACCGGGGAGCTGTTTTTT
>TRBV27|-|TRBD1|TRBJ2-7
CASRPGQGIYEQYF
TGTGCCAGCAGACCGGGACAGGGTATCTACGAGCAGTACTTC
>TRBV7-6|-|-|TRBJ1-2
CASTYTTPTENYGYTF
TGTGCCAGCACCTATACCACTCCGACAGAGAACTATGGCTACACCTTC
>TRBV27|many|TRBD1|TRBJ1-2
CASRPDRGSGFYGYTF
TGTGCCAGCAGACCCGACAGGGGATCGGGATTTTATGGCTACACCTTC
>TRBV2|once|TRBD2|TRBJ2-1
CATPSGTSGLGEQFF
TGTGCCACCCCCTCCGGGACTAGCGGTTTGGGTGAGCAGTTCTTC
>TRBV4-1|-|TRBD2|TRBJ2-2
CASSARLAGDFVGELFF
TGCGCCAGCAGCGCACGACTAGCGGGGGATTTCGTCGGGGAGCTGTTTTTT
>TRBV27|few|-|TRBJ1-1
CASSPSVVNTEAFF
TGTGCCAGCAGTCCCTCAGTGGTGAACACTGAAGCTTTCTTT
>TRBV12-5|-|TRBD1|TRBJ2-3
CASGLEETGEVGDTQYF
TGTGCTAGTGGTTTGGAGGAGACAGGGGAAGTTGGAGATACGCAGTATTTT
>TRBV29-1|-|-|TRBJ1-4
CSVGPGEGKLFF
TGCAGCGTGGGGCCGGGCGAGGGAAAACTGTTTTTT
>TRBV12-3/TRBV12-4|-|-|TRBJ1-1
CASSLVLANTEAFF
TGTGCCAGCAGTTTAGTTTTGGCGAACACTGAAGCTTTCTTT
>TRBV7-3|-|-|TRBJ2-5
CASSFQGGTGQETQYF
TGTGCCAGCAGCTTCCAGGGGGGGACAGGCCAAGAGACCCAGTACTTC
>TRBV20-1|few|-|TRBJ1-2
CSATFNYGYTF
TGCAGTGCTACCTTTAACTATGGCTACACCTTC
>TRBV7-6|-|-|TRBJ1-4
CASRGGNEKLFF
TGTGCCAGCAGGGGTGGGAATGAAAAACTGTTTTTT
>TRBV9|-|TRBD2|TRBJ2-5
CASSNGLAAGETQYF
TGTGCCAGCAGCAACGGACTAGCGGCGGGTGAGACCCAGTACTTC
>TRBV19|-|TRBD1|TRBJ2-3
CASSFRDRSTDTQYF
TGTGCCAGTAGTTTCCGGGACAGGAGCACAGATACGCAGTATTTT
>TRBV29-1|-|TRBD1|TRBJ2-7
CSVEGDRGKVGYEQYF
TGCAGCGTTGAGGGGGACAGGGGAAAAGTCGGTTACGAGCAGTACTTC
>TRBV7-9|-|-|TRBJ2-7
CASSSQSSAYEQYF
TGTGCCAGCAGCTCCCAGTCATCAGCCTACGAGCAGTACTTC
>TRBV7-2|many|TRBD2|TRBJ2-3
CASSLGLAGGGGDTQYF
TGTGCCAGCAGCTTAGGCCTAGCGGGAGGAGGAGGAGATACGCAGTATTTT
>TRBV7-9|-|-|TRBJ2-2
CASSSRSSANTGELFF
TGTGCCAGCAGCTCCAGGTCAAGCGCGAACACCGGGGAGCTGTTTTTT
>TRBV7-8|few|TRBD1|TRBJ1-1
CASSLEVDRGTNTEAFF
TGTGCCAGCAGCTTAGAAGTGGACAGGGGGACGAACACTGAAGCTTTCTTT
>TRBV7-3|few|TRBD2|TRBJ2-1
CASSLGLAGQEEQFF
TGTGCCAGCAGCCTCGGACTAGCGGGGCAAGAAGAGCAGTTCTTC
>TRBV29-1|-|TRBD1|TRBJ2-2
CSVATGANTGELFF
TGCAGCGTTGCGACAGGGGCGAACACCGGGGAGCTGTTTTTT